A single sample gave rise to the 18 T cell receptor beta chains below, sequenced in a study of CD8 T cells in ankylosing spondylitis. TCRdb reprocessed the 5' RACE reads with MiXCR, giving one entry per CDR3 protein. This table holds hundreds of thousands of distinct CDR3 sequences, 20% found once. Sample: blood, either unsorted or a sorted T cell fraction (not recorded which). The receptor set was obtained from a male donor with ankylosing spondylitis or in good health (not recorded which).

The CDR3 protein is CASSPSGDENIQYF. The CDR3 coding sequence is TGTGCCAGCAGCCCTTCCGGGGATGAAAACATTCAGTACTTC. The gene calls are TRBV7-2 and TRBJ2-4; perhaps TRBD2 as D (5 bases). The CDR3 covers 14 residues. V shed 5 bases and J shed 5 bases, with 13 bases lying between them. Germline values: CDR1 SGHTA, CDR2 FQGNSA. The whole variable domain, remainder taken from reference TRBV7-2 and TRBJ2-4, is GAGVSQSPSNKVTEKGKDVELRCDPISGHTALYWYRQSLGQGLEFLIYFQGNSAPDKSGLPSDRFSAERTGGSVSTLTIQRTQQEDSAVYLCASSPSGDENIQYFGAGTRLSVL.

This chain connects TRBV20-1 to TRBJ2-4; perhaps D is TRBD1 or TRBD2 (5 bases each). Trimming left V 1 base short and J 8 bases short, with 9 bases between. CDR3 size: 12 residues. The V gene's germline CDR1 is DFQATT and CDR2 SNEGSKA (reference sequence). CDR3 bases: TGCAGTGCTAGAGGTCGAGGGGACATTCAGTACTTC. Translated: CSARGRGDIQYF.

This clonotype was seen a handful of times. The genes are TRBV3-1 and TRBJ2-1; 9 positions agree with TRBD2. Trimming removed 8 bases from V and 9 bases from J; junction bases left unmatched: 8. Per germline, CDR1 LGHDT and CDR2 YNNKEL (reference sequence). The CDR3 covers 13 residues. This chain's CDR3 is CASVGTSLGEQFF. The CDR3 coding sequence is TGTGCCAGCGTAGGGACTAGCTTGGGTGAGCAGTTCTTC.

In this sample, this clonotype turned up a few times. The chain combines TRBV12-3 or TRBV12-4 with TRBJ2-2; 8 nucleotides align to TRBD1. CDR3 length: 16 residues. After removal of 5 bases from V and 1 base from J, the junction contained 6 bases not matched to a gene. This chain's CDR3 is CASSPQGAQNTGELFF. CDR3 nucleotide sequence: TGTGCCAGCAGTCCCCAGGGGGCGCAGAACACCGGGGAGCTGTTTTTT.

V and J are TRBV5-1 and TRBJ2-2; D unclear. Per the germline V gene, CDR1 is SGHRS and CDR2 is YFSETQ. This CDR3 contains 19 residues. Trimming removed 5 bases at V and 5 bases at J, with 28 bases between. The chain's CDR3 is CASRGWASASAEKTGELFF. The CDR3, as DNA: TGCGCCAGCAGAGGTTGGGCTAGTGCATCCGCCGAGAAGACCGGGGAGCTGTTTTTT.

The table lists this clonotype with many counts. One junction end does not reproduce the germline sequence, and a read error may be involved. V usage is TRBV5-1 and J usage is TRBJ1-4, with 9 bases fitting TRBD1. This CDR3 has 14 residues. CDR1 and CDR2 (germline): SGHRS, YFSETQ. Here the CDR3 DNA reads TGTGCCAGCAGCCCGGGACAGGGCAATGAAAAACTGTTTTTT. Its protein is CASSPGQGNEKLFF.

In this sample, this clonotype turned up a few times. This chain joins TRBV5-1 and TRBJ2-3; 8 bases are a match to TRBD1. This CDR3 is 16 amino acids long. Germline CDR1 SGHRS, CDR2 YFSETQ. Germline trimming cut 2 bases from V and 1 base from J; bases unmatched to any gene: 6. The CDR3 DNA follows: TGCGCCAGCAGCTTCTCAGGACAGGGAGGCACAGATACGCAGTATTTT. Encoded protein: CASSFSGQGGTDTQYF.

The V and J genes are TRBV7-2 and TRBJ1-3; D is ambiguous. The CDR3 covers 15 residues. V dropped 0 bases and J dropped 1 base, with 7 bases sitting between them. Germline V gene lookup returns CDR1 SGHTA and CDR2 FQGNSA. In DNA form, the CDR3 reads TGTGCCAGCAGCTTAGCTCTGGGGTCTGGAAACACCATATATTTT. Amino acids: CASSLALGSGNTIYF. Full variable domain (missing parts from reference TRBV7-2 and TRBJ1-3): GAGVSQSPSNKVTEKGKDVELRCDPISGHTALYWYRQSLGQGLEFLIYFQGNSAPDKSGLPSDRFSAERTGGSVSTLTIQRTQQEDSAVYLCASSLALGSGNTIYFGEGSWLTVV.

Details on this clonotype: A read error may account for a junction end that differs from germline. The genes are TRBV7-7 and TRBJ2-1, with D perhaps matching TRBD2 (5 bases). Germline V gene sequence: CDR1 SSHAT, CDR2 FNYEAQ (reference sequence). The CDR3 contains 12 residues. The CDR3 region has the DNA TGTGCTAGCAGCTCTAAAGGGAGTGAGCAGTTCTTC. Its protein is CASSSKGSEQFF.

This clonotype appeared a few times. The gene calls are TRBV15 and TRBJ2-3; D not certain. This CDR3 contains 14 residues. The germline V and J ends were trimmed by 0 bases and 6 bases, with 10 bases remaining between them. Germline CDR1 is LNHNV and CDR2 is YYDKDF (reference sequence). In DNA, the CDR3 is TGTGCCACCAGCAGAGAGACGGGTTCTGATACGCAGTATTTT. Its protein is CATSRETGSDTQYF.

This chain connects TRBV5-1 to TRBJ2-3; D tentatively fits TRBD1 or TRBD2 (5 bases each). Trimming left V 0 bases short and J 2 bases short, with 7 bases between. The CDR3 covers 14 residues. Germline-derived CDR1 and CDR2 are SGHRS and YFSETQ. As DNA, the CDR3 is TGCGCCAGCAGCTTGGCCGGGGCCACAGATACGCAGTATTTT. Encoded protein: CASSLAGATDTQYF.

As regards this clonotype: This clone may be a read error of a much larger clone one base away. The genes are TRBV20-1 and TRBJ1-6, with D possibly matching TRBD1 (5 bases). The CDR3 consists of 13 residues. Deletions cut 6 bases from V and 6 bases from J, with 12 bases between. Germline V gene data show CDR1 as DFQATT and CDR2 as SNEGSKA (reference sequence). This CDR3 is CSARVYSNSPLHF. In nucleotides, the CDR3 is TGCAGTGCCAGGGTGTACAGTAATTCACCCCTCCACTTT.

This clonotype was recorded a few times. The V and J genes are TRBV20-1 and TRBJ2-2; D tentatively fits TRBD1 or TRBD2 (6 bases each). The CDR3 runs to 15 residues. V was clipped by 3 bases and J by 3 bases, with 14 bases between them. Germline CDR1 reads DFQATT; CDR2 reads SNEGSKA (reference sequence). In DNA form, the CDR3 reads TGCAGTGCTAGGGACTACAGGGCGGACACCGGGGAGCTGTTTTTT. Translated: CSARDYRADTGELFF.

CDR3 DNA sequence: TGCGCCAGCGGACAGGGGGCTGTTGGCTACACCTTC. Its protein product is CASGQGAVGYTF. The rearrangement joins TRBV5-1 to TRBJ1-2; 11 nucleotides agree with TRBD1. Germline CDR1 and CDR2: SGHRS and YFSETQ. The CDR3 covers 12 residues. Trimming at V came to 7 bases and at J to 7 bases, leaving 3 bases not matched to a gene.

This clonotype was observed a few times. The V gene is TRBV2, the J gene TRBJ2-1, with 9 positions matching TRBD2. This CDR3 is built from 15 residues. CDR1 and CDR2 (germline): SNHLY, FYNNEI. Trimming cost V 7 bases and J 5 bases; bases outside gene matches: 9. The CDR3 DNA reads as TGTGCCAGCACCCTGGGACTAGCTGAAAACAATGAGCAGTTCTTC. Translated, it gives CASTLGLAENNEQFF.

In this sample, this clonotype turned up a few times. The J gene is TRBJ1-1, the V gene TRBV5-1; D is uncertain. The V end was cut by 4 bases, the J end by 2 bases, with 12 bases between. This CDR3 region has 14 residues. Germline V gene data show CDR1 as SGHRS and CDR2 as YFSETQ. In DNA form, the CDR3 reads TGCGCCAGCAGCCGGGAACAGCTTAACACTGAAGCTTTCTTT. It yields the protein CASSREQLNTEAFF.

The gene calls are TRBV25-1 and TRBJ2-4; possibly TRBD1 or TRBD2 for D (5 bases each). Germline V gives CDR1 MGHDK, CDR2 SYGVNS. The V gene lost 4 bases and the J gene lost 2 bases, with 12 bases spanning the gap. The length of the CDR3 is 15 residues. In DNA form, the CDR3 reads TGTGCCAGCAGTGGCCCAGGGACGACCAAAAACATTCAGTACTTC. Protein product: CASSGPGTTKNIQYF.

The CDR3 loop reads CASSLSRGGSEKLFF. DNA for the CDR3: TGTGCCAGCAGTTTAAGCAGGGGCGGGAGTGAAAAACTGTTTTTT. This sequence joins TRBV12-3 or TRBV12-4 and TRBJ1-4; a possible D gene is TRBD1 (6 bases). The ends were cut back, 2 bases at V and 7 bases at J, with 14 bases in the middle. The CDR3 is 15 residues long.